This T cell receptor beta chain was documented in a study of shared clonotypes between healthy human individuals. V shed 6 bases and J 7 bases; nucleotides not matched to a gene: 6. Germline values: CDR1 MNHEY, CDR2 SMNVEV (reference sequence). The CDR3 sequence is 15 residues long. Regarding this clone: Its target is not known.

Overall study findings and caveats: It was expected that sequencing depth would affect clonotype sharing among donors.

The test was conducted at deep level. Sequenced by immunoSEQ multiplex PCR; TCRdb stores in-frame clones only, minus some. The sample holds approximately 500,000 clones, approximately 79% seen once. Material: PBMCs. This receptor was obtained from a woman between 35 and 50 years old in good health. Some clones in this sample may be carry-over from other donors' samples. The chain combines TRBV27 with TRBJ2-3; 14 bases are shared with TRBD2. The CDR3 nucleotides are TGTGCCAGCAGCTCAGGGACTAGCGGGAGAAATACGCAGTATTTT. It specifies CASSSGTSGRNTQYF.